This T cell receptor beta chain was obtained from a study of vaccination effects on CD4 cells after COVID-19. Study-level information: Two convalescent patients were sampled 16 days and one week before vaccination.

Antigen-specific CD4+ T cells were expanded with viral peptide pools in the ViraFEST assay before sequencing. CD4+ T cell isolation took place after approximately 11 days of culture. From March to December 2020, the person had a SARS-CoV-2 infection that was confirmed by PCR. At days 3 and 7, half of the medium was exchanged for IL-2 medium. CDR1 is KGHDR, CDR2 SFDVKD, per germline. CDR3 size: 13 residues. Deletions cut 3 bases from V and 5 bases from J, with 10 bases between. As for this clone: The antigen remains unidentified.

The data were produced by immunoSEQ multiplex PCR, yet TCRdb's version contains in-frame clones alone and is incomplete. The repertoire holds more than 20,000 clones, with roughly 69% as singletons. Sequenced here: CD4+ T cells from PBMCs cultured with SARS-CoV-2 spike peptides, sampled before COVID-19 vaccination. V is TRBV24-1 and J is TRBJ2-7; D uncertain. This receptor was identified in a human donor who had a prior SARS-CoV-2 infection. CDR3 in amino acids: CATSDGSTHEQYF. CDR3 sequence (DNA): TGTGCCACCAGTGATGGGTCGACCCACGAGCAGTACTTC.